This T cell receptor beta chain appears in the sequencing data of a study of control samples from healthy donors and cancer patients. Here immunoSEQ multiplex PCR was the method, and the copy in TCRdb shows in-frame clones only, minus some. This table has some 120,000 clones, around 89% appearing once. Germline V gene data show CDR1 as SQVTM and CDR2 as ANQGSEA. CDR3 length equals 13 residues. The V gene lost 4 bases and the J gene lost 0 bases, with 9 bases spanning the gap. The rearrangement uses TRBV29-1 and TRBJ1-1; no reliable D call. Sequencing was done on a sample of PBMCs. This TCR came from a woman aged 45-60 years with colorectal cancer. The DNA of the CDR3 is TGCAGCGTTGCTAACGGGATGAACACTGAAGCTTTCTTT. It is translated as CSVANGMNTEAFF.